The clone carrying this T cell receptor (beta chain) was picked up a small number of times. Its target is unknown. In the same sample, other DNA sequences code for this CDR3. The data originate from a study of beta chain features in type 1 diabetes. CD45RO/CCR7/CD25/CD127/CD95/CD27 separated CD4+ naive, central memory, regulatory and stem cell-like memory cells by sorting. The study, taken as a whole, reports: When Type 1 diabetes patients were examined, their TCRB CDR3s proved moderately but significantly shorter in all four CD4+ subsets. TCRB repertoires of naive, central memory and Treg cells appeared more similar among patients than among healthy donors. Insertion counts at VDJ junctions were lower in type 1 diabetes patients, who also showed more deletions there.

This CDR3 is built from 16 residues. From germline, CDR1 is SGHTA and CDR2 FQGNSA. V was pared by 5 bases and J by 0 bases, with 6 bases of the junction left unmatched. Expressed TCRB transcripts were sequenced, since all the RNA that had been isolated was reverse transcribed. Here immunoSEQ multiplex PCR was the method, and the copy in TCRdb shows in-frame clones only, minus some. The sample has 160,000 or so clones, about 8.1% seen once. This chain connects TRBV7-2 to TRBJ1-3, with TRBD1 identical over 8 bases. Sequencing input: central memory CD4+ T cells from blood. The origin of this receptor is a young woman with type 1 diabetes. The CDR3 region is CASSTQGAGSGNTIYF. The CDR3 DNA sequence: TGTGCCAGCAGCACCCAGGGGGCAGGCTCTGGAAACACCATATATTTT.